One and the same sample provided the 13 T cell receptor beta chains below, sequenced in a study of CD8 T cells in ankylosing spondylitis. TCRdb analysed the 5' RACE reads with MiXCR anew, one entry per CDR3 protein. The sample includes 250,000 to 350,000 distinct CDR3 sequences, roughly 20% of them seen just once. The sequenced sample was blood, either unsorted or a sorted T cell fraction (not recorded which). These TCRs come from a female donor with ankylosing spondylitis or in good health (not recorded which).

This clonotype was detected only a few times. V is TRBV12-3 or TRBV12-4 and J is TRBJ1-2; 9 bases line up with TRBD1. The CDR3 runs to 15 residues. After removal of 5 bases from V and 7 bases from J, the junction contained 11 bases not matched to a gene. The CDR3 region has the DNA TGTGCCAGCAGTCCAGGGGGGACAGGGAGGATTGGCTACACCTTC. Amino acids: CASSPGGTGRIGYTF.

This clonotype has just a few counts. The CDR3 DNA is TGCAGTGCTCCCCGTGGGGTTAGCTCCTACAATGAGCAGTTCTTC. Translation gives CSAPRGVSSYNEQFF. The chain has TRBV20-1 and TRBJ2-1; D ambiguous. Trimming pared 5 bases from V and 0 bases from J, leaving 14 bases between. Per the germline V gene, CDR1 is DFQATT and CDR2 is SNEGSKA (reference sequence). The CDR3 covers 15 residues.

This clonotype was recorded a few times. The chain links TRBV5-1 to TRBJ2-1; D is possibly TRBD1 or TRBD2 (5 bases each). The CDR3 extends over 15 amino acids. CDR1 and CDR2 (germline): SGHRS, YFSETQ. Trimming removed 4 bases from V and 0 bases from J, with 11 bases in between. The CDR3, as DNA: TGCGCCAGCAGCCCTTGGGGGAGCTCCTACAATGAGCAGTTCTTC. As protein: CASSPWGSSYNEQFF.

The sample holds a few counts of this clonotype. The rearrangement uses TRBV27 and TRBJ1-5; D is ambiguous. V lost 4 bases and J lost 1, with 11 bases in between. This CDR3 is 15 amino acids long. Germline V gene data show CDR1 as MNHEY and CDR2 as SMNVEV (reference sequence). The CDR3 sequence is CASSSWEGSNQPQHF. Written as DNA, the CDR3 is TGTGCCAGCAGTTCCTGGGAAGGGAGCAATCAGCCCCAGCATTTT.

In this sample, this clonotype turned up a few times. The chain employs TRBV4-2 and TRBJ2-7; TRBD1 agrees at 9 bases. Trimming took 3 bases from V and 2 from J; bases not matched to a gene: 8. CDR1 is LGHNA, CDR2 YNFKEQ, per germline. The CDR3 has 16 amino acids. The DNA for the CDR3 is TGTGCCAGCAGCCAGGGGACAGGGATAAAAACCTACGAGCAGTACTTC. It codes for CASSQGTGIKTYEQYF.

The table lists this clonotype with many counts. CDR3 residues: CASSLSQSSYNEQFF. CDR3 nucleotides: TGTGCCAGCAGTTTATCACAGAGCTCCTACAATGAGCAGTTCTTC. The chain recombines TRBV27 with TRBJ2-1; D is ambiguous. The V end lost 0 bases, the J end lost 0 bases, and 6 bases lay between the germline ends. The CDR3 extends over 15 amino acids. Germline loops: CDR1 MNHEY, CDR2 SMNVEV (reference sequence).

The rearrangement uses TRBV4-2 and TRBJ2-5, with D perhaps TRBD2 (5 bases). The CDR3 extends over 13 amino acids. Germline V gene lookup returns CDR1 LGHNA and CDR2 YNFKEQ. Trimming left V 4 bases short and J 7 bases short, with 13 bases between. The CDR3 region has the DNA TGTGCCAGCAGCCCGGCTACCGCGGGGACCCAGTACTTC. Residues: CASSPATAGTQYF.

This clonotype was observed at least ten times. The chain carries TRBV20-1 and TRBJ2-7; either TRBD1 or TRBD2 may fit D (6 bases each). Germline values: CDR1 DFQATT, CDR2 SNEGSKA (reference sequence). The CDR3 sequence is 11 residues long. This CDR3 is CRGVRGHEQYF. In DNA form, the CDR3 reads TGCAGGGGGGTCCGGGGGCACGAGCAGTACTTC.

In its sample, this clonotype was seen a few times. CDR3 sequence (DNA): TGTGCCAGCAGTCGGCGACAGGGCATAGGCTACACCTTC. Amino acid sequence: CASSRRQGIGYTF. The chain employs TRBV7-6 and TRBJ1-2; 7 nucleotides align to TRBD1. The CDR3 spans 13 residues. Germline loops: CDR1 SGHVS, CDR2 FNYEAQ. The V and J ends lost 6 bases and 8 bases, in that order; junction bases with no gene match: 9. The full variable domain, its missing parts supplied by reference TRBV7-6 and TRBJ1-2, is GAGVSQSPRYKVTKRGQDVALRCDPISGHVSLYWYRQALGQGPEFLTYFNYEAQQDKSGLPNDRFSAERPEGSISTLTIQRTEQRDSAMYRCASSRRQGIGYTFGSGTRLTVV.

The chain links TRBV6-2 or TRBV6-3 to TRBJ1-2; no clear D. Germline CDR1 and CDR2: MNHEY and SVGEGT. V was pared by 7 bases and J by 8 bases, with 14 bases between. This CDR3 spans 12 amino acids. The CDR3, as DNA: TGTGCCAGCACCAACGTGGGTTGGGGCTACACCTTC. Its protein is CASTNVGWGYTF.

This chain connects TRBV20-1 to TRBJ2-1, with a tentative D call TRBD2 (6 bases). This CDR3 is built from 12 residues. Trimming left V 6 bases short and J 4 bases short, with 10 bases between. CDR1 DFQATT and CDR2 SNEGSKA come from the germline V gene (reference sequence). The CDR3 nucleotides are TGCAGTGCGAGGGACTTTTACAATGAGCAGTTCTTC. Amino acid sequence: CSARDFYNEQFF.

The V gene is TRBV11-3, the J gene TRBJ2-1; unclear D gene. V was pared by 5 bases and J by 3 bases, with 11 bases between. CDR1 and CDR2 from the germline V gene are SGHNT and YENEEA. This CDR3 spans 14 amino acids. CDR3 DNA sequence: TGTGCCAGCAGCGGGGAACACGGCTACAATGAGCAGTTCTTC. It specifies CASSGEHGYNEQFF.

This clonotype was seen a single time. CDR3 protein: CASSQALRDPGGYGYTF. The CDR3 DNA reads as TGCGCCAGCAGCCAAGCGCTCCGGGACCCCGGGGGCTATGGCTACACCTTC. The chain uses TRBV21-1 and TRBJ1-2; the table calls TRBD1, which could not be checked here. TRBV21-1 is a recognized pseudogene. The CDR3 is 17 amino acids.